This is a list of T cell receptor beta chains from one sample in a study of T cells in Graves' hyperthyroidism and ophthalmopathy. Using its own MiXCR run on the multiplex PCR reads, TCRdb lists one record per CDR3 protein. This table holds 300,000 to 450,000 distinct CDR3 sequences, roughly 18% found once. Sequencing was carried out using blood. The receptors come from a woman aged 40 to 49 with Graves' ophthalmopathy. Both conserved end residues are part of each CDR3. D genes are given only for firm matches. Clone size is given for some rows only: seen once, a few or many times, or a class if the clone is expanded.

j_gene: TRBJ1-2; v_gene: TRBV20-1; abundance: many; d_gene: NA; CDR3aa: CSARDPGGRYGYTF; CDR3nt: TGCAGTGCTAGAGATCCGGGGGGGAGATATGGCTACACCTTC
j_gene: TRBJ2-5; v_gene: TRBV20-1; abundance: many; d_gene: NA; CDR3aa: CSADGPQGTQETQYF; CDR3nt: TGCAGTGCGGACGGACCACAGGGGACTCAAGAGACCCAGTACTTC
j_gene: TRBJ1-1; v_gene: TRBV5-1; abundance: many; d_gene: TRBD1; CDR3aa: CASSWGQGIQNTEAFF; CDR3nt: TGCGCCAGCAGCTGGGGACAGGGGATTCAAAATACTGAAGCTTTCTTT
j_gene: TRBJ2-2; v_gene: TRBV5-1; abundance: NA; d_gene: TRBD1; CDR3aa: CASSSGQTNTGELFF; CDR3nt: TGCGCCAGCAGCTCGGGACAGACTAACACCGGGGAGCTGTTTTTT
j_gene: TRBJ2-5; v_gene: TRBV19; abundance: NA; d_gene: NA; CDR3aa: CASSIGLASQETQYF; CDR3nt: TGTGCCAGTAGTATAGGCCTCGCCTCCCAAGAGACCCAGTACTTC
j_gene: TRBJ2-7; v_gene: TRBV5-1; abundance: many; d_gene: TRBD1; CDR3aa: CASSRDRASSYEQYF; CDR3nt: TGCGCCAGCAGCCGGGACAGGGCTAGCTCCTACGAGCAGTACTTC
j_gene: TRBJ1-1; v_gene: TRBV18; abundance: many; d_gene: NA; CDR3aa: CASSGIPNTEAFF; CDR3nt: TGTGCCAGCTCGGGGATCCCAAACACTGAAGCTTTCTTT
j_gene: TRBJ2-2; v_gene: TRBV20-1; abundance: many; d_gene: TRBD2; CDR3aa: CSAQGTSGTGELFF; CDR3nt: TGCAGTGCTCAAGGGACTAGCGGAACCGGGGAGCTGTTTTTT
j_gene: TRBJ1-1; v_gene: TRBV19; abundance: many; d_gene: NA; CDR3aa: CASSINIWSSDTEAFF; CDR3nt: TGTGCCAGTAGTATTAATATCTGGAGTTCGGACACTGAAGCTTTCTTT
j_gene: TRBJ1-1; v_gene: TRBV19; abundance: many; d_gene: NA; CDR3aa: CASSRGAVNTEAFF; CDR3nt: TGTGCCAGTAGTAGAGGGGCAGTGAACACTGAAGCTTTCTTT
j_gene: TRBJ2-1; v_gene: TRBV7-3; abundance: many; d_gene: TRBD2; CDR3aa: CASSEDGGSSRNEQFF; CDR3nt: TGTGCCAGCAGCGAGGACGGGGGGAGTAGTAGAAATGAGCAGTTCTTC
j_gene: TRBJ2-2; v_gene: TRBV7-8; abundance: few; d_gene: NA; CDR3aa: CASSSNSGNTGELFF; CDR3nt: TGTGCCAGCAGCTCCAATTCAGGGAATACCGGGGAGCTGTTTTTT
j_gene: TRBJ2-7; v_gene: TRBV28; abundance: NA; d_gene: NA; CDR3aa: CASSFWEVSSGEQYF; CDR3nt: TGTGCCAGCAGTTTTTGGGAGGTTTCTTCGGGGGAGCAGTACTTC
j_gene: TRBJ2-7; v_gene: TRBV27; abundance: many; d_gene: TRBD1; CDR3aa: CASGSRDSYAYEQYF; CDR3nt: TGTGCCAGCGGCTCCCGGGACAGTTACGCCTACGAGCAGTACTTC
j_gene: TRBJ1-5; v_gene: TRBV30; abundance: many; d_gene: NA; CDR3aa: CAWSPGRYQPQHF; CDR3nt: TGTGCCTGGAGCCCCGGAAGGTATCAGCCCCAGCATTTT
j_gene: TRBJ2-2; v_gene: TRBV19; abundance: many; d_gene: TRBD2; CDR3aa: CASKGLAGADTGELFF; CDR3nt: TGTGCCAGTAAGGGACTAGCGGGAGCCGACACCGGGGAGCTGTTTTTT
j_gene: TRBJ2-5; v_gene: TRBV4-1; abundance: NA; d_gene: NA; CDR3aa: CASRPTGPGETQYF; CDR3nt: TGCGCCAGCAGACCGACCGGACCCGGAGAGACCCAGTACTTC
j_gene: TRBJ1-1; v_gene: TRBV28; abundance: many; d_gene: NA; CDR3aa: CASRPRGIRNTEAFF; CDR3nt: TGTGCCAGCAGACCTAGGGGTATTCGGAACACTGAAGCTTTCTTT
j_gene: TRBJ1-6; v_gene: TRBV28; abundance: many; d_gene: NA; CDR3aa: CASSSGAPFLHF; CDR3nt: TGTGCCAGCAGTAGTGGCGCCCCATTCCTCCACTTT
j_gene: TRBJ2-7; v_gene: TRBV11-2; abundance: many; d_gene: NA; CDR3aa: CASSVAISNVYEQYF; CDR3nt: TGTGCCAGCAGCGTCGCTATTTCGAATGTCTACGAGCAGTACTTC
j_gene: TRBJ2-7; v_gene: TRBV11-2; abundance: few; d_gene: NA; CDR3aa: CASSLEWAATGSYEQYF; CDR3nt: TGTGCCAGCAGCTTAGAATGGGCCGCCACAGGATCCTACGAGCAGTACTTC
j_gene: TRBJ2-7; v_gene: TRBV28; abundance: NA; d_gene: TRBD2; CDR3aa: CASSTRTSGEEQYF; CDR3nt: TGTGCCAGCAGTACCCGGACTAGCGGAGAAGAGCAGTACTTC
j_gene: TRBJ1-2; v_gene: TRBV28; abundance: many; d_gene: NA; CDR3aa: CASSSRGRANYGYTF; CDR3nt: TGTGCCAGCAGTTCCCGGGGACGGGCTAACTATGGCTACACCTTC
j_gene: TRBJ1-1; v_gene: TRBV28; abundance: many; d_gene: TRBD1; CDR3aa: CASSLVLERDSLSEAFF; CDR3nt: TGTGCCAGCAGTTTAGTTCTGGAAAGGGACAGTCTCTCGGAAGCTTTCTTT
j_gene: TRBJ2-2; v_gene: TRBV2; abundance: many; d_gene: NA; CDR3aa: CASIRTGELFF; CDR3nt: TGTGCCAGCATACGCACCGGGGAGCTGTTTTTT
j_gene: TRBJ2-4; v_gene: TRBV15; abundance: many; d_gene: NA; CDR3aa: CATSRGTPGLLAKNIQYF; CDR3nt: TGTGCCACCAGCAGAGGGACTCCGGGACTCCTAGCCAAAAACATTCAGTACTTC
j_gene: TRBJ1-1; v_gene: TRBV28; abundance: many; d_gene: TRBD1; CDR3aa: CASSPGGKKMNTEAFF; CDR3nt: TGTGCCAGCAGTCCAGGGGGAAAGAAGATGAACACTGAAGCTTTCTTT
j_gene: TRBJ2-1; v_gene: TRBV7-8; abundance: few; d_gene: NA; CDR3aa: CASSRPGLPRNDEQFF; CDR3nt: TGTGCCAGCAGCCGACCGGGACTCCCCCGGAACGATGAGCAGTTCTTC
j_gene: TRBJ2-2; v_gene: TRBV12-3/TRBV12-4; abundance: many; d_gene: NA; CDR3aa: CASSPHPVGTGGLFF; CDR3nt: TGTGCCAGCAGCCCCCACCCCGTTGGAACCGGGGGGCTGTTTTTT
j_gene: TRBJ2-7; v_gene: TRBV30; abundance: many; d_gene: NA; CDR3aa: CAWSEEGLSYEQYF; CDR3nt: TGTGCCTGGAGTGAGGAGGGACTGAGCTACGAGCAGTACTTC
j_gene: TRBJ2-7; v_gene: TRBV28; abundance: many; d_gene: TRBD2; CDR3aa: CATQLAGASYEQYF; CDR3nt: TGTGCCACTCAACTAGCGGGGGCCTCCTACGAGCAGTACTTC
j_gene: TRBJ2-3; v_gene: TRBV7-2; abundance: many; d_gene: TRBD2; CDR3aa: CASSLAPGLDTDTQYF; CDR3nt: TGTGCCAGCAGCTTAGCCCCGGGACTAGACACAGATACGCAGTATTTT
j_gene: TRBJ2-4; v_gene: TRBV6-1; abundance: many; d_gene: NA; CDR3aa: CASRVSGLAKNIQYF; CDR3nt: TGTGCCAGCAGGGTTAGCGGTCTAGCCAAAAACATTCAGTACTTC
j_gene: TRBJ1-2; v_gene: TRBV28; abundance: many; d_gene: TRBD1; CDR3aa: CASRTGGPTYGYTF; CDR3nt: TGTGCCAGCAGAACAGGGGGACCTACCTATGGCTACACCTTC
j_gene: TRBJ2-7; v_gene: TRBV28; abundance: NA; d_gene: NA; CDR3aa: CASSALVIYEQYF; CDR3nt: TGTGCCAGCAGTGCACTGGTGATCTACGAGCAGTACTTC
j_gene: TRBJ2-5; v_gene: TRBV11-2; abundance: NA; d_gene: TRBD2; CDR3aa: CASSATSGKGETQYF; CDR3nt: TGTGCCAGCAGCGCGACTAGCGGGAAGGGGGAGACCCAGTACTTC
j_gene: TRBJ1-1; v_gene: TRBV25-1; abundance: many; d_gene: NA; CDR3aa: CASGGEEWNTEAFF; CDR3nt: TGTGCCAGCGGTGGCGAAGAGTGGAACACTGAAGCTTTCTTT
j_gene: TRBJ2-1; v_gene: TRBV7-1; abundance: many; d_gene: TRBD1; CDR3aa: CASSGVPTTSGGYNEQFF; CDR3nt: TGTGCCAGCAGTGGAGTCCCAACGACATCAGGGGGCTACAATGAGCAGTTCTTC
j_gene: TRBJ2-5; v_gene: TRBV12-3/TRBV12-4; abundance: many; d_gene: TRBD2; CDR3aa: CASSLSGRAETQYF; CDR3nt: TGTGCCAGCAGTTTAAGCGGGAGGGCCGAGACCCAGTACTTC
j_gene: TRBJ1-1; v_gene: TRBV7-9; abundance: many; d_gene: NA; CDR3aa: CASSKGVEAFF; CDR3nt: TGTGCCAGCAGTAAAGGGGTCGAAGCTTTCTTT
j_gene: TRBJ2-5; v_gene: TRBV11-2; abundance: many; d_gene: NA; CDR3aa: CASSFEGGLVETQYF; CDR3nt: TGTGCCAGCAGCTTCGAGGGGGGGCTCGTGGAGACCCAGTACTTC
j_gene: TRBJ1-1; v_gene: TRBV5-5; abundance: many; d_gene: NA; CDR3aa: CASMGANTEAFF; CDR3nt: TGTGCCAGCATGGGGGCCAACACTGAAGCTTTCTTT
j_gene: TRBJ2-4; v_gene: TRBV12-3/TRBV12-4; abundance: many; d_gene: TRBD1; CDR3aa: CASTPGTGKNIQYF; CDR3nt: TGTGCCAGCACCCCAGGGACAGGGAAAAACATTCAGTACTTC
j_gene: TRBJ1-5; v_gene: TRBV6-1; abundance: NA; d_gene: NA; CDR3aa: CASEIGAAGNQPQRF; CDR3nt: TGTGCCAGCGAAATAGGGGCCGCGGGCAATCAGCCCCAGCGTTTT
j_gene: TRBJ1-1; v_gene: TRBV6-1; abundance: NA; d_gene: NA; CDR3aa: CASSLETGNTEAFF; CDR3nt: TGTGCCAGCAGTCTAGAGACCGGGAACACTGAAGCTTTCTTT